The clone carrying this T cell receptor (beta chain) was seen only a few times. What it binds is unknown. Purified naive CD4+ T cells were depleted of CD25+ Tregs. Findings of the study overall: In terms of TCR gene usage, tumor memory CD4+ T cells clustered together with blood and lymph node memory CD4+ cells, as well as with lymph node naive CD4+ cells.

Full-length variable regions came from constant-region reverse primers plus semi-nested Nested Universal Primer A PCR. A single record per CDR3 protein comes from TCRdb applying MiXCR to the 5' RACE reads. The data contain nearly 55,000 distinct CDR3 sequences, approximately 17% of them singletons. There are 14 residues in the CDR3. Per germline, CDR1 SGHNT and CDR2 YYREEE (reference sequence). V lost 2 bases, J lost 2 bases, and 9 bases lay in between. Sequencing input: naive CD4+ T cells sorted from blood. Subset meaning: naive CD4+ T cells, CD4+CD45RA+CD25-. The chain recombines TRBV5-4 with TRBJ2-3; no definite D call. The clonotype comes from a female donor with breast cancer. In DNA form, the CDR3 reads TGTGCCAGCAGCTTCGCCTCCTCCACAGATACGCAGTATTTT. It yields the protein CASSFASSTDTQYF.